The sequence of this T cell receptor (beta chain) was determined in a study of T cell changes during pregnancy in multiple sclerosis. There are 12 residues in the CDR3. V lost 6 bases and J 5 bases, leaving 8 bases between the germline ends. Germline CDR1 reads MDHEN; CDR2 reads SYDVKM. Clones were read by immunoSEQ multiplex PCR, and TCRdb kept only the in-frame ones, dropping some. The profile covers 40,000 to 50,000 clones, with about nine tenths appearing a single time and less than 0.65% taken by the ten largest. This sequence originates from a female donor with multiple sclerosis, enrolled in a pregnancy study. The specimen comprised CD4+ T cells from peripheral blood mononuclear cells, sampled in the third trimester of pregnancy. The gene calls are TRBV28 and TRBJ1-5; D might be TRBD1 (5 bases). This chain's CDR3 is CASRQVHQPQHF. The CDR3 DNA reads as TGTGCCAGCAGACAGGTCCATCAGCCCCAGCATTTT.